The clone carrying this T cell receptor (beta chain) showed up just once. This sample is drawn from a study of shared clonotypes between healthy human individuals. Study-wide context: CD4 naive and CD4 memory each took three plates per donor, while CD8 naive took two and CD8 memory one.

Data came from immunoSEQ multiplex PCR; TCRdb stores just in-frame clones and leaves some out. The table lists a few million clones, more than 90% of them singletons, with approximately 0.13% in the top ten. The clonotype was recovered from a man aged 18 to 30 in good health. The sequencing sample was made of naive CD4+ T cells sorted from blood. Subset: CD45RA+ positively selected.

In nucleotides, the CDR3 is TGTGCCAGCAGCCAGGGGGACAGGGGTAATTCACCCCTCCACTTT. Its protein is CASSQGDRGNSPLHF. The chain combines TRBV16 with TRBJ1-6; 10 bases are a match to TRBD1. The length of the CDR3 is 15 residues. After removal of 3 bases from V and 6 bases from J, the junction contained 2 bases not matched to a gene. The germline CDR1 and CDR2 sequences are KGHSY and FQNENV.